This record looks at one T cell receptor beta chain sequence and its context. It was with a sample-barcoded 5' primer and a J-beta primer mix that a second PCR of roughly 7 to 12 cycles was run. TCRdb re-analysed the 5' RACE reads in MiXCR, keeping a single row per CDR3 protein. The sample yields under 2 million distinct CDR3 sequences, 30% to 40% seen once. It was ten milliliters of peripheral blood that were drawn from each donor. The data are from a study of blood T cells in healthy people across ages. The specimen was blood. The sequence was collected from a woman under 40 in good health.

This CDR3 reads CASSSGPNNEQFF. The DNA for the CDR3 is TGTGCCAGCAGCTCGGGACCAAACAATGAGCAGTTCTTC. This rearrangement joins TRBV7-8 to TRBJ2-1; D possibly uses TRBD1 or TRBD2 (5 bases each). Germline-derived CDR1 and CDR2 are SGHVS and FQNEAQ. CDR3 length: 13 residues. V lost 4 bases and J lost 5, with 9 bases in between.